A selection of T cell receptor beta chains follows, all from one sample in a study of identical twins. A single record per CDR3 protein comes from TCRdb applying MiXCR to the 5' RACE reads. Among under 300,000 distinct CDR3 sequences, roughly 12% were seen once, and the ten largest hold about 4%. These data were likewise used in another study, on yellow fever vaccine responses in identical twins.

The sample taken for sequencing was memory (CD45RO+) T cells sorted from blood. The receptors shown here come from a woman between 18 and 29 years old in good health. CDR3s include the opening cysteine and the closing phenylalanine or tryptophan. Each record gives: V gene, D gene, J gene, clone size, CDR3 DNA, CDR3 protein. D genes are given only for firm matches. Rows may omit the clone size; those that give it use once, few, many or a size class.

TRBV18	NA	TRBJ1-2	few	TGTGCCAGCGGGCCATCCAACTATGGCTACACCTTC	CASGPSNYGYTF
TRBV12-3/TRBV12-4	NA	TRBJ2-7	many	TGTGCCAGCAGTTCCACCGGACTCTCCTACGAGCAGTACTTC	CASSSTGLSYEQYF
TRBV12-3/TRBV12-4	TRBD1	TRBJ1-3	many	TGTGCCAGCAGTTTTAGGGACAGGGTATCCGGAAACACCATATATTTT	CASSFRDRVSGNTIYF
TRBV5-1	TRBD1	TRBJ2-1	NA	TGCGCCAGCAGCGGAATAACAGGGGGCGGTGAAGAGCAGTTCTTC	CASSGITGGGEEQFF
TRBV20-1	TRBD2	TRBJ2-7	NA	TGCAGTGCTCAGGCGGGAGGACGCATCTACGAGCAGTACTTC	CSAQAGGRIYEQYF
TRBV7-2	TRBD1	TRBJ1-5	few	TGTGCCAGCAGCTTAGCGGGACAGAAAAATCAGCCCCAGCATTTT	CASSLAGQKNQPQHF
TRBV29-1	TRBD1	TRBJ2-3	few	TGCAGCGTTTGGGACAGTCCAGATACGCAGTATTTT	CSVWDSPDTQYF
TRBV7-2	NA	TRBJ2-1	NA	TGTGCCAGCAGCAAGTCCAATGAGCAGTTCTTC	CASSKSNEQFF
TRBV12-3/TRBV12-4	NA	TRBJ1-2	few	TGTGCCAGCAGTTTGGAATACAACTATGGCTACACCTTC	CASSLEYNYGYTF
TRBV20-1	TRBD2	TRBJ2-1	few	TGCAGTCCCGGGACTAGCGGGAGGGAGGAGCAGTTCTTC	CSPGTSGREEQFF
TRBV5-1	TRBD2	TRBJ2-3	NA	TGCGCCAGCAGCTTGGAGTCTAGCGGGAGCGCAGATACGCAGTATTTT	CASSLESSGSADTQYF
TRBV25-1	TRBD2	TRBJ2-3	few	TGTGCCAGCAGTGGGGAGGGTGGACCGAACACAGATACGCAGTATTTT	CASSGEGGPNTDTQYF
TRBV3-1	NA	TRBJ1-2	few	TGTGCCAGCAGCCAAGACCTCCGGGGCTACACCTTC	CASSQDLRGYTF
TRBV5-1	TRBD2	TRBJ2-7	few	TGCGCCAGCAGCTTCCGCCCTTCCCTAGCGGAAAGCTCCTACGAGCAGTACTTC	CASSFRPSLAESSYEQYF
TRBV4-2	NA	TRBJ2-7	few	TGTGCCAGCAGCCAAGGCATCGGGAGCTCCTACGAGCAGTACTTC	CASSQGIGSSYEQYF
TRBV29-1	NA	TRBJ2-1	NA	TGCAGCGTTGAAGATCAATCCCCGAAGTCCTACAATGAGCAGTTCTTC	CSVEDQSPKSYNEQFF
TRBV20-1	NA	TRBJ2-5	few	TGCAGTGCTCCCCCACAACCGGGGGTTGGGGAGACCCAGTACTTC	CSAPPQPGVGETQYF
TRBV12-3/TRBV12-4	NA	TRBJ1-2	few	TGTGCCAGCAGTCCCCAACATAGGGGTCGCACCTTC	CASSPQHRGRTF
TRBV24-1	NA	TRBJ2-3	many	TGTGCCACCAGTGATCCGGGAGAAACAGATACGCAGTATTTT	CATSDPGETDTQYF
TRBV7-9	TRBD1	TRBJ2-7	NA	TGTGCCAGCCGACAGGGGACCGGCTCCTACGAGCAGTACTTC	CASRQGTGSYEQYF
TRBV3-1	NA	TRBJ1-3	few	TGTGCCAGCAGCCAAGATCGGGGCTCTGGAAACACCATATATTTT	CASSQDRGSGNTIYF
TRBV20-1	NA	TRBJ2-7	few	TGCAGTGCTTATTCCGGGTACTCCTACGAGCAGTACTTC	CSAYSGYSYEQYF
TRBV3-1	NA	TRBJ2-5	NA	TGTGCCAGCAGCCAGGGACGGGAGCAAGAGACCCAGTACTTC	CASSQGREQETQYF
TRBV7-6	NA	TRBJ1-2	few	TGTGCCAGCAGTTCGACAGCTACTAACTATGGCTACACCTTC	CASSSTATNYGYTF
TRBV7-2	NA	TRBJ2-5	many	TGTGCCAGCAGCTTACAGACAGGCCAAGAGACCCAGTACTTC	CASSLQTGQETQYF
TRBV7-6	TRBD1	TRBJ2-7	many	TGTGCCAGCAATCCTCTTGGGACAGGGGGCTTAGGCGAGCAGTACTTC	CASNPLGTGGLGEQYF
TRBV5-1	NA	TRBJ2-7	many	TGCGCCAGCAGACTCGATCTGGTAGCTCTCGAGCAGTACTTC	CASRLDLVALEQYF
TRBV3-1	TRBD2	TRBJ2-4	few	TGTGCCAGCAGCCAAGAGACTAGCGGACTAGCCAAAAACATTCAGTACTTC	CASSQETSGLAKNIQYF
TRBV5-1	NA	TRBJ1-2	NA	TGCGCCAGCAGCTTGGCCGTACAGGGAACTAACTATGGCTACACCTTC	CASSLAVQGTNYGYTF
TRBV15	NA	TRBJ2-1	few	TGTGCCACCAGCAGAGAAAGGAGAGACAGCGGAGGGCAGTTCTTC	CATSRERRDSGGQFF
TRBV20-1	NA	TRBJ1-2	many	TGCAGTGCGCCCGCCGGGGCGGGGTATGGCTACACCTTC	CSAPAGAGYGYTF
TRBV5-1	NA	TRBJ1-2	NA	TGCGCCAGCAGCTTGACGGGACATACCTCCCAGGGGTATGGCTACACCTTC	CASSLTGHTSQGYGYTF
TRBV29-1	NA	TRBJ2-2	NA	TGCAGCGGGGGTCATACGAACACCGGGGAGCTGTTTTTT	CSGGHTNTGELFF
TRBV20-1	NA	TRBJ2-7	many	TGCAGTGCTAGGATACTAGCTTTCGTCTACGAGCAGTACTTC	CSARILAFVYEQYF
TRBV20-1	NA	TRBJ2-7	few	TGCAGTGCGGGGGCGGGGGACGGATTGGTCGAGCAGTACTTC	CSAGAGDGLVEQYF
TRBV11-2	TRBD2	TRBJ2-1	NA	TGTGCCAGCAGCCCATGGGGGACTAGCGGGAGCTCCTACAATGAGCAGTTCTTC	CASSPWGTSGSSYNEQFF